The TCR beta chain under discussion was sequenced for a study of T cells in Graves' hyperthyroidism and ophthalmopathy. It was uncontrolled infection, other autoimmune disease, pregnancy or lactation that excluded patients. Diagnoses used clinical symptoms, serum thyroxine and TRAb, thyroid ultrasound and orbital computed tomography. RNA transcripts gave rise to amplified TCR beta CDR3 regions. First-round RT-PCR of the TCR CDR3 relied on the HTBI primer set. From the multiplex PCR reads, TCRdb called clonotypes with MiXCR, one entry per CDR3 protein. The profile shows hundreds of thousands of distinct CDR3 sequences, around 45% of them singletons. The receptor comes from a woman in her late teens or twenties with Graves' hyperthyroidism. The sequencing input was peripheral blood or thyroid tissue (not recorded which).

The CDR3 loop is CSAPHRGRQNTEAFF. CDR3 bases: TGCAGTGCCCCCCATCGGGGGCGTCAGAACACTGAAGCTTTCTTT. This rearrangement joins TRBV20-1 to TRBJ1-1; possible D gene TRBD1, 6 bases. The CDR3 contains 15 residues. V shed 6 bases and J shed 1 base, with 18 bases lying between them. CDR1 and CDR2 (germline): DFQATT, SNEGSKA (reference sequence).